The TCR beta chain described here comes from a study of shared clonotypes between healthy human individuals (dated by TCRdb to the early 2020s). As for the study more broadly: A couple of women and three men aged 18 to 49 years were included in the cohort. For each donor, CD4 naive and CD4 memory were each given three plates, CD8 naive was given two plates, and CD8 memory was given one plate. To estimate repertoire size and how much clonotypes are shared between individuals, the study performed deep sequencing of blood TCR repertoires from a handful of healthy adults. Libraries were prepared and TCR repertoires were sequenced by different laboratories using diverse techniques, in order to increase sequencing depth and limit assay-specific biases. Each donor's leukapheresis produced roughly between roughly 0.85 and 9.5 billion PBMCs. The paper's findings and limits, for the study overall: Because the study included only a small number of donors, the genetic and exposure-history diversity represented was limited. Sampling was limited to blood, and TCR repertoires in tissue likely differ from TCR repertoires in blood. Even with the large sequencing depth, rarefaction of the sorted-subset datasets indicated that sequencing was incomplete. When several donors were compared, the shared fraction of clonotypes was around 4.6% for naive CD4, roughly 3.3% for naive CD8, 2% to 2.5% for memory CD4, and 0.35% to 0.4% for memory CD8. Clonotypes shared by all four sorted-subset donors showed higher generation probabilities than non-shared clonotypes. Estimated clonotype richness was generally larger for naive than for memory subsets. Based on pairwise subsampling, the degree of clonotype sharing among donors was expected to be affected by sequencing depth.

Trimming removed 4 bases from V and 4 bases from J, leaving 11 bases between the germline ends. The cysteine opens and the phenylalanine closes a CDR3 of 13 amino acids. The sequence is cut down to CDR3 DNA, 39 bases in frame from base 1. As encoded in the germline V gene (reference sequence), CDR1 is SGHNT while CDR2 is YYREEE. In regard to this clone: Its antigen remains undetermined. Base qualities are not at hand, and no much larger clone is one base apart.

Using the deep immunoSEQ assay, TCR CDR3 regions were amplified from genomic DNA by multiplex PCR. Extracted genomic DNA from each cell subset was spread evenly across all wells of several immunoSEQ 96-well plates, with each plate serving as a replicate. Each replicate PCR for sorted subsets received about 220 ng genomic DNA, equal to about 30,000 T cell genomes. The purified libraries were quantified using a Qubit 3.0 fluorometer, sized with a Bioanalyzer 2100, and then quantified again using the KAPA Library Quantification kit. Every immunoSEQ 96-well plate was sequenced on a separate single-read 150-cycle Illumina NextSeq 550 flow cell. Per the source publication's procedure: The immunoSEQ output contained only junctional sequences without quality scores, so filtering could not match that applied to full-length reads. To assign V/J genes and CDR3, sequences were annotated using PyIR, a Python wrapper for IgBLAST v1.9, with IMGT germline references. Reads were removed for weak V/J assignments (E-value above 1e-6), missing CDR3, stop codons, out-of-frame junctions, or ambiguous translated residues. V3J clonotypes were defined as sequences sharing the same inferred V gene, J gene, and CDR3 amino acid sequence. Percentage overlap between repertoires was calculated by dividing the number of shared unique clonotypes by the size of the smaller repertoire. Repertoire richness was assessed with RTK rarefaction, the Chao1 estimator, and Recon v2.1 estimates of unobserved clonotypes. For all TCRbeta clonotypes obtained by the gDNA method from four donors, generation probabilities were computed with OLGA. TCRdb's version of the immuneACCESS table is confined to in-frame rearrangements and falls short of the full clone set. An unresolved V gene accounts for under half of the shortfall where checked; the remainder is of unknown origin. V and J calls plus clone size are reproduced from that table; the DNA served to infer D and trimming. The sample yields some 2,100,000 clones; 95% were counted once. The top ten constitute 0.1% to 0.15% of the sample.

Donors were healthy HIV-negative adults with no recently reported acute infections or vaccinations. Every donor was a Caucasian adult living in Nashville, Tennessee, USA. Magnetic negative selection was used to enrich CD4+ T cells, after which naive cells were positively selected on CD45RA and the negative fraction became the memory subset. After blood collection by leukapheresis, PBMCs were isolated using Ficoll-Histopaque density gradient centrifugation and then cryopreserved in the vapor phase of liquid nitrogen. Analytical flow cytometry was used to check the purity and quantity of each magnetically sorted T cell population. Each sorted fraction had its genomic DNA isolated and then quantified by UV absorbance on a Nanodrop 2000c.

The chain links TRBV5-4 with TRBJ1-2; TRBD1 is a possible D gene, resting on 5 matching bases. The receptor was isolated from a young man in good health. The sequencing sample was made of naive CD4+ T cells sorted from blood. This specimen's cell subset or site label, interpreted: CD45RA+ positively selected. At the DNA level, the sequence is TGTGCCAGCAGCCCCGCCGGGGGCTATGGCTACACCTTC. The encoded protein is CASSPAGGYGYTF.